Each of the 23 T cell receptor beta chains below was sequenced from the same sample in a study of blood T cells in healthy people across ages. A second PCR, run for about 7 to 12 cycles, used a sample-barcoded 5' primer plus a J-beta primer mix. MiXCR, run by TCRdb on the 5' RACE reads, gives a single entry per CDR3 protein. Of about a million distinct CDR3 sequences in the sample, just over 50% were seen once. Source material: blood. These receptors all come from a woman aged 60 to 75 in good health.

This clonotype was detected only a few times. The rearrangement links TRBV5-6 to TRBJ2-1; TRBD1 aligns across 7 bases. J gave up 6 bases and V 2 bases, and 5 bases lay outside the gene matches. The CDR3 has 14 amino acids. Germline loops: CDR1 SGHDT, CDR2 YYEEEE. The CDR3 bases are TGTGCCAGCAGCTTTGGTGACAGGGTCAATGAGCAGTTCTTC. It specifies CASSFGDRVNEQFF.

This clonotype was seen a few times. The V call is TRBV15, the J call TRBJ2-3; TRBD2 matches 7 bases. The CDR3 spans 14 residues. Germline CDR1 and CDR2: LNHNV and YYDKDF (reference sequence). The trim removed 4 bases at V and 3 bases at J, leaving 4 bases unmatched. CDR3 loop: CATSMLRGTDTQYF. CDR3 DNA: TGTGCCACCAGCATGTTGCGGGGGACAGATACGCAGTATTTT. The variable domain in full, completed from reference TRBV15 and TRBJ2-3, reads DAMVIQNPRYQVTQFGKPVTLSCSQTLNHNVMYWYQQKSSQAPKLLFHYYDKDFNNEADTPDNFQSRRPNTSFCFLDIRSPGLGDTAMYLCATSMLRGTDTQYFGPGTRLTVL.

This chain connects TRBV3-1 to TRBJ2-7, with 9 bases fitting TRBD1. This CDR3 has 16 amino acids. The ends lost 4 bases at V and 6 bases at J; junction bases unmatched: 13. The germline V gene has CDR1 LGHDT and CDR2 YNNKEL (reference sequence). The chain's CDR3 is CASSPTSPGTGTEQYF. The DNA for the CDR3 is TGTGCCAGCAGCCCCACCAGTCCCGGGACAGGGACCGAGCAGTACTTC.

V and J are TRBV19 and TRBJ2-5, with 8 bases identical to TRBD1. The CDR3 is 19 amino acids. Germline V gene data show CDR1 as LNHDA and CDR2 as SQIVND (reference sequence). V lost 5 bases, J lost 5 bases, and 22 bases stayed unmatched. The CDR3 here is CASSPGAGTGLSLRETQYF. The CDR3 nucleotides are TGTGCCAGTAGTCCGGGAGCCGGGACAGGCCTGTCTTTACGGGAGACCCAGTACTTC.

This clonotype was counted a few times. The rearrangement joins TRBV28 to TRBJ2-7; 10 bases are a match to TRBD1. Germline V gene lookup returns CDR1 MDHEN and CDR2 SYDVKM. J gave up 6 bases and V 6 bases, and 2 bases lay outside the gene matches. The CDR3 runs to 12 residues. The CDR3: CASSRDRGEQYF. As DNA, the CDR3 is TGTGCCAGCAGCCGGGACAGGGGCGAGCAGTACTTC.

The CDR3 loop reads CASTSGTSYNEQFF. CDR3 in DNA: TGTGCCAGCACTAGCGGGACGTCCTACAATGAGCAGTTCTTC. The chain uses TRBV7-2 and TRBJ2-1; 9 nucleotides match TRBD2. V gave up 7 bases and J gave up 1 base; unmatched junction bases: 2. This CDR3 has 14 amino acids. CDR1 SGHTA and CDR2 FQGNSA come from the germline V gene.

This clonotype was detected only a few times. This sequence joins TRBV20-1 and TRBJ2-1; 10 bases are shared with TRBD2. CDR3 length: 18 residues. V lost 3 bases and J lost 7; bases outside the gene matches: 18. CDR1 and CDR2 from the germline V gene are DFQATT and SNEGSKA (reference sequence). The CDR3: CSARSGLAALSLGNEQFF. The CDR3 coding sequence is TGCAGTGCTAGGTCAGGACTAGCGGCCTTATCCCTAGGTAATGAGCAGTTCTTC.

The J gene is TRBJ2-1, the V gene TRBV7-2, with 7 bases lining up with TRBD1. V shed 2 bases, J shed 0 bases, and the junction held 7 bases outside the gene matches. The CDR3 consists of 17 residues. Germline V gene lookup returns CDR1 SGHTA and CDR2 FQGNSA. The chain's CDR3 is CASSLRGRSSSYNEQFF. For the CDR3, the DNA is TGTGCCAGCAGCTTAAGGGGGCGGAGTAGCTCCTACAATGAGCAGTTCTTC.

The V call is TRBV10-3, the J call TRBJ2-3; TRBD2 agrees at 11 bases. The ends lost 6 bases at V and 4 bases at J; junction bases unmatched: 15. Germline CDR1 and CDR2: ENHRY and SYGVKD. This CDR3 contains 18 residues. Here the CDR3 DNA reads TGTGCCATCAGCGCCTTTACGAGACTAGCGGGACGTTCAGATACGCAGTATTTT. The encoded protein is CAISAFTRLAGRSDTQYF.

On this clonotype itself: The junction differs from germline at one of its ends, possibly a read error. The rearrangement joins TRBV6-1 to TRBJ2-7; TRBD2 matches at 10 bases. Germline CDR1 and CDR2: MNHNS and SASEGT. There are 15 residues in the CDR3. The CDR3 spells CARSESLAGVYEQYF. The CDR3 DNA reads as TGTGCCCGCAGTGAATCTCTAGCGGGAGTCTACGAGCAGTACTTC.

This clonotype was found once. The chain has TRBV4-1 and TRBJ2-1; D might be TRBD1 (6 bases). Trimming took 7 bases from V and 10 from J, leaving 20 bases between them. This CDR3 has 14 residues. CDR1 and CDR2 (germline): MGHRA, YSYEKL. This chain's CDR3 is CASTRTGSASEQFF. CDR3 nucleotides: TGCGCCAGCACCCGAACAGGGTCCGCCAGCGAGCAGTTCTTC.

This clonotype was detected only a few times. The V gene is TRBV3-1, the J gene TRBJ2-3; D is tentatively TRBD1 or TRBD2 (5 bases each). Per the germline V gene, CDR1 is LGHDT and CDR2 is YNNKEL (reference sequence). This CDR3 is built from 14 residues. With 4 bases removed from V and 6 bases from J, the gap between germline ends came to 14 bases. Here the CDR3 DNA reads TGTGCCAGCAGCCCCGCTGGGGGTTTTGATACGCAGTATTTT. Translated, it gives CASSPAGGFDTQYF.

At least ten counts were recorded for this clonotype. This sequence joins TRBV29-1 and TRBJ2-1; D uncertain. The CDR3 length is 11 residues. Trimming cost V 2 bases and J 5 bases, with 4 bases left between them. CDR1 is SQVTM, CDR2 ANQGSEA, per germline. Here the CDR3 DNA reads TGCAGCGTTGAACTCCACAATGAGCAGTTCTTC. The encoded protein is CSVELHNEQFF.

J is TRBJ2-1 and V is TRBV29-1; TRBD2 agrees at 10 bases. The germline V gene has CDR1 SQVTM and CDR2 ANQGSEA. Trimming took 7 bases from V and 5 from J; bases not matched to a gene: 5. This CDR3 region has 13 residues. The CDR3 region has the DNA TGCAGCGCCCCGGGACTAGCGAACAATGAGCAGTTCTTC. It is translated as CSAPGLANNEQFF.

V gene TRBV11-2 combines with J gene TRBJ2-4, with TRBD1 as a possible D gene (6 bases). The end of the DNA aligns better with TRBJ2-7, so the J call may be wrong. CDR3 length equals 12 residues. The germline V gene encodes CDR1 SGHAT and CDR2 FQNNGV. DNA for the CDR3: TGTGCCAGCACCTCGATGGGGGCCGAGCAGTACTTC. This gives the protein CASTSMGAEQYF.

The chain has TRBV7-6 and TRBJ2-4; D may be TRBD2 (6 bases). The closer fit of TRBJ2-7 to the DNA end suggests the J call may be wrong. Germline assignment: CDR1 SGHVS and CDR2 FNYEAQ. There are 13 residues in the CDR3. The chain's CDR3 is CASSREAGREQYF. CDR3 nucleotide sequence: TGTGCCAGCAGTCGCGAGGCGGGGCGCGAGCAGTACTTC.

V usage is TRBV30 and J usage is TRBJ2-3; 10 positions match TRBD2. CDR1 GTSNPN and CDR2 SVGIG come from the germline V gene (reference sequence). Trimming took 3 bases from V and 5 from J; bases not matched to a gene: 8. The CDR3 contains 15 residues. DNA of the CDR3: TGTGCCTGGAGGAGAGCGGGAGGGCCCGGAGATACGCAGTATTTT. Translation: CAWRRAGGPGDTQYF.

V is TRBV6-6 and J is TRBJ2-1, with D possibly being TRBD1 or TRBD2 (5 bases each). The CDR3 spans 15 residues. Germline V gene lookup returns CDR1 MNHNY and CDR2 SVGAGI (reference sequence). Trimming shortened V by 6 bases and J by 6 bases, and 18 bases separated the two germline ends. The DNA of the CDR3 is TGTGCCAGCAGCCAGACTAAGGGGACGGGCAATGAGCAGTTCTTC. Amino acid sequence: CASSQTKGTGNEQFF.

This clonotype was recorded a few times. This chain links TRBV24-1 with TRBJ2-7; 7 bases agree with TRBD1. The CDR3 runs to 18 residues. Unmatched junction bases numbered 13, after V lost 3 bases and J lost 0 bases. Germline lookup yields CDR1 KGHDR and CDR2 SFDVKD. CDR3 sequence (DNA): TGTGCCACCAGTGATGGCAACTTACCGGGACAGACCTCCTACGAGCAGTACTTC. Translated: CATSDGNLPGQTSYEQYF.

The chain recombines TRBV6-6 with TRBJ1-1, with D perhaps TRBD1 (6 bases). The CDR3 extends over 15 amino acids. Germline V CDR1 and CDR2: MNHNY, SVGAGI (reference sequence). V lost 6 bases, J lost 4 bases, and 18 bases lay in between. The CDR3 loop is CASRPGGGLGTEAFF. DNA of the CDR3: TGTGCCAGCAGACCGGGGGGGGGGCTAGGCACTGAAGCTTTCTTT.

V and J are TRBV4-3 and TRBJ2-1; the D is unclear. V gave up 4 bases and J gave up 7 bases, with 14 bases separating them. The CDR3 has 14 residues. Germline assignment: CDR1 LGHNA and CDR2 YSLEER. The CDR3 bases are TGCGCCAGCAGCCGTCGACGGGTGGAAAATGAGCAGTTCTTC. It codes for CASSRRRVENEQFF.

The chain has TRBV20-1 and TRBJ1-5; 7 bases are a match to TRBD1. CDR1 is DFQATT and CDR2 is SNEGSKA in the germline V gene (reference sequence). J was trimmed by 1 base and V by 0 bases; bases with no gene match: 3. The CDR3 consists of 15 residues. CDR3 protein: CSARDPGQSNQPQHF. The CDR3 DNA is TGCAGTGCTAGAGACCCGGGACAGAGCAATCAGCCCCAGCATTTT.

V and J are TRBV11-2 and TRBJ2-7; D is uncertain. Germline V gives CDR1 SGHAT, CDR2 FQNNGV. Trimming cost V 2 bases and J 2 bases, with 7 bases left between them. The CDR3 length is 13 residues. The CDR3 here is CASSLRPTYEQYF. As DNA, the CDR3 is TGTGCCAGCAGCTTAAGGCCAACCTACGAGCAGTACTTC.